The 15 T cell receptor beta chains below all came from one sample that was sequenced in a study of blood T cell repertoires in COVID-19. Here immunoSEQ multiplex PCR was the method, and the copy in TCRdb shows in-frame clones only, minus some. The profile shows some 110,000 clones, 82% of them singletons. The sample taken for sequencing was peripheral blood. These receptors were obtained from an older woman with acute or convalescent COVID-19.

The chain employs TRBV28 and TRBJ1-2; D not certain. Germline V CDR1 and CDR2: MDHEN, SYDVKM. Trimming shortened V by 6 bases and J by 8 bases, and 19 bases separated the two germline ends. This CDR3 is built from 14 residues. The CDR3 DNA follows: TGTGCCAGCAGCACCCGCGGGGAAGTAAGGGGCTACACCTTC. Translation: CASSTRGEVRGYTF.

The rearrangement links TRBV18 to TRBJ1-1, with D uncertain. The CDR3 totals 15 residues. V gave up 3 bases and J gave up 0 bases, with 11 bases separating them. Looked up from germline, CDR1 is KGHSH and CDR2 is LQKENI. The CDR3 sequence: CASSPFPGLNTEAFF. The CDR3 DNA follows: TGTGCCAGCTCACCCTTCCCAGGATTGAACACTGAAGCTTTCTTT.

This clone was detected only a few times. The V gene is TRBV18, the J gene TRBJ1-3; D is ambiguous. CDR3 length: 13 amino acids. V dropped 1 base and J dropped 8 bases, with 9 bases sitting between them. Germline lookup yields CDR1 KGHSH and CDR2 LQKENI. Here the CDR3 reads CASSPQEGYTIYF. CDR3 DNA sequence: TGTGCCAGCTCACCACAGGAGGGATACACCATATATTTT.

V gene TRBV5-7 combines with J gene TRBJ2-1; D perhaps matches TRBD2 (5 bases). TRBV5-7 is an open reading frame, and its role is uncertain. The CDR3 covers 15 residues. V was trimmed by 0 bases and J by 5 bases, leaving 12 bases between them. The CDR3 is CASSLGLAGDNEQFF. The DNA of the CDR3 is TGTGCCAGCAGCTTGGGTCTAGCTGGCGACAATGAGCAGTTCTTC.

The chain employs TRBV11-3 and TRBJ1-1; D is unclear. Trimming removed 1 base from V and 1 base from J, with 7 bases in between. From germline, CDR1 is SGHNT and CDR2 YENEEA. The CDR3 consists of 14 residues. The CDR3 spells CASSLGAANTEAFF. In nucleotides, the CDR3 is TGTGCCAGCAGCTTAGGGGCAGCGAACACTGAAGCTTTCTTT.

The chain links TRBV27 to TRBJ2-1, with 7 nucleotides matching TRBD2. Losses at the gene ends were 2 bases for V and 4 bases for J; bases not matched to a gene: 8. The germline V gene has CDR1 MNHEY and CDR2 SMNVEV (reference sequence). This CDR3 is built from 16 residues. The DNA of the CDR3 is TGTGCCAGCAGTTTAGGTCCGGGACTAAATTACAATGAGCAGTTCTTC. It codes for CASSLGPGLNYNEQFF.

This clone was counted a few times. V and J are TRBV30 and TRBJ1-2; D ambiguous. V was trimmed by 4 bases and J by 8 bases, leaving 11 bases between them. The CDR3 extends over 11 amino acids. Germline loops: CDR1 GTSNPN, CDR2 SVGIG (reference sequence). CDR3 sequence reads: CAWTGGIGYTF. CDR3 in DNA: TGTGCCTGGACCGGAGGTATCGGCTACACCTTC.

CDR3 loop: CASSLEQNTEAFF. CDR3 DNA sequence: TGCGCCAGCAGCTTGGAACAGAACACTGAAGCTTTCTTT. The chain employs TRBV5-1 and TRBJ1-1; D gene unclear. The V gene's germline CDR1 is SGHRS and CDR2 YFSETQ. The length of the CDR3 is 13 residues. With 0 bases removed from V and 1 base from J, the gap between germline ends came to 4 bases.

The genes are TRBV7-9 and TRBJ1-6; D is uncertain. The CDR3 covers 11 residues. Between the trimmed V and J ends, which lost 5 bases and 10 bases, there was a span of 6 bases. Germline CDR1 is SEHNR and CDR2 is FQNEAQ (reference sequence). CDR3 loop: CASSAGSPLHF. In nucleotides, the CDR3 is TGTGCCAGCAGCGCGGGATCACCCCTCCACTTT.

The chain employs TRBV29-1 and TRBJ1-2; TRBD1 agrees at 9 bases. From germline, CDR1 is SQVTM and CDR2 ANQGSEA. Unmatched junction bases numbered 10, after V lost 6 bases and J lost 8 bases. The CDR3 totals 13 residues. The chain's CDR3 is CSVWTGERVGYTF. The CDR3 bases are TGCAGCGTGTGGACAGGGGAACGGGTGGGCTACACCTTC.

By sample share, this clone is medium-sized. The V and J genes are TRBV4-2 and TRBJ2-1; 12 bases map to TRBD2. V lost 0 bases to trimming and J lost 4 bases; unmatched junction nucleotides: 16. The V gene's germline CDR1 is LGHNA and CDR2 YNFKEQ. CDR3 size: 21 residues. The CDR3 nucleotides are TGTGCCAGCAGCCAAGATGGAAGACTAGCGGGGGCCCTTAACCCTTACAATGAGCAGTTCTTC. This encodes CASSQDGRLAGALNPYNEQFF.

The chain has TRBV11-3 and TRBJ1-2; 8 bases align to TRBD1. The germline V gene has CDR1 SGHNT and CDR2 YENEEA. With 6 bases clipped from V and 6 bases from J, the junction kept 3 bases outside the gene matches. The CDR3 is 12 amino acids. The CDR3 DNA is TGTGCCAGCAGTGGACAGGGTAATGGCTACACCTTC. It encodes CASSGQGNGYTF. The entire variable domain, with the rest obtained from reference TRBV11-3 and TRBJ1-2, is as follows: EAGVVQSPRYKIIEKKQPVAFWCNPISGHNTLYWYLQNLGQGPELLIRYENEEAVDDSQLPKDRFSAERLKGVDSTLKIQPAELGDSAVYLCASSGQGNGYTFGSGTRLTVV.

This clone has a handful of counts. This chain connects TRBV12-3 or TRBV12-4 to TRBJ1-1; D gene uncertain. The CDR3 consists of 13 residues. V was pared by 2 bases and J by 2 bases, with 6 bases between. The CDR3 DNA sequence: TGTGCCAGCAGTTTACATCCAAACACTGAAGCTTTCTTT. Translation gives CASSLHPNTEAFF.

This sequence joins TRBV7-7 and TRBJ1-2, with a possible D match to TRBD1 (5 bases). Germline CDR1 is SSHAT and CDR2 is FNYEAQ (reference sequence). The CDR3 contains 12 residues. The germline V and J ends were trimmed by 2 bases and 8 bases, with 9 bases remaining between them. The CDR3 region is CASSLRGGGYTF. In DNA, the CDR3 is TGTGCCAGCAGCTTAAGGGGAGGAGGCTACACCTTC.

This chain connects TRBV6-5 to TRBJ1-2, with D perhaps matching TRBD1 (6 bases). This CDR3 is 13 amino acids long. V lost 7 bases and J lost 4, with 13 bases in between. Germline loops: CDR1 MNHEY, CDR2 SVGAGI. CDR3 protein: CASNLGHPYGYTF. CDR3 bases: TGTGCCAGCAATCTGGGACACCCCTATGGCTACACCTTC.